The 23 T cell receptor beta chains below come from one sample, sequenced in a study of T cells in Graves' hyperthyroidism and ophthalmopathy. Amplification yielded TCR beta CDR3 regions, with RNA transcripts as the source. Using the HTBI primer set, a first-round RT-PCR was run on the TCR CDR3. TCRdb analysed the multiplex PCR reads with MiXCR anew, one entry per CDR3 protein. The data show hundreds of thousands of distinct CDR3 sequences, roughly 14% seen once. Sequences were obtained from blood. The receptors here all came from a woman between 40 and 55 years old with Graves' ophthalmopathy.

At least ten counts were recorded for this clonotype. This chain joins TRBV27 and TRBJ2-7, with D tentatively TRBD1 or TRBD2 (5 bases each). The germline V gene encodes CDR1 MNHEY and CDR2 SMNVEV (reference sequence). Trimming left V 5 bases short and J 2 bases short, with 19 bases between. CDR3 length equals 16 residues. The CDR3 protein is CASSLTGLTSTYEQYF. The DNA for the CDR3 is TGTGCCAGCAGTCTTACAGGACTTACATCTACCTACGAGCAGTACTTC.

The V and J genes are TRBV12-3 or TRBV12-4 and TRBJ1-2, with D possibly TRBD1 on 6 matching bases. V was cut by 6 bases and J by 1 base, with 12 bases left in between. The CDR3 contains 14 residues. The CDR3 loop reads CASRHGTLNYGYTF. In DNA, the CDR3 is TGTGCCAGCAGACACGGGACACTTAACTATGGCTACACCTTC.

This clonotype was observed many times. The V call is TRBV7-2, the J call TRBJ2-5; D possibly matches TRBD1 or TRBD2 (6 bases each). This CDR3 is built from 13 residues. In germline, CDR1 is SGHTA, CDR2 FQGNSA. Trimming removed 5 bases at V and 2 bases at J, with 9 bases between. The CDR3 nucleotides are TGTGCCAGCAGCGCGGGACAACAAGAGACCCAGTACTTC. Translation gives CASSAGQQETQYF. The full variable domain, rest sourced from reference TRBV7-2 and TRBJ2-5, is GAGVSQSPSNKVTEKGKDVELRCDPISGHTALYWYRQSLGQGLEFLIYFQGNSAPDKSGLPSDRFSAERTGGSVSTLTIQRTQQEDSAVYLCASSAGQQETQYFGPGTRLLVL.

This clonotype has ten or more counts. The CDR3 protein is CSVEVWAGRGNEQYF. CDR3 bases: TGCAGCGTTGAAGTATGGGCCGGCAGGGGAAACGAGCAGTACTTC. The rearrangement uses TRBV29-1 and TRBJ2-7; a weak D match, TRBD1 (6 bases). In germline, CDR1 is SQVTM, CDR2 ANQGSEA. The CDR3 totals 15 residues. V lost 1 base and J lost 5, with 18 bases in between.

This clonotype came up many times. The rearrangement joins TRBV4-1 to TRBJ1-5; D is uncertain. The CDR3 loop spans 17 amino acids. The V gene lost 0 bases and the J gene lost 3 bases, with 15 bases spanning the gap. Germline assignment: CDR1 MGHRA and CDR2 YSYEKL. CDR3 loop: CASSQDRSGQDNQPQHF. The CDR3, as DNA: TGCGCCAGCAGCCAAGATCGGAGTGGGCAGGACAATCAGCCCCAGCATTTT.

This clonotype was seen a handful of times. The chain links TRBV29-1 to TRBJ2-1; D not resolved. V lost 6 bases to trimming and J lost 5 bases, with 14 bases between them. The CDR3 is made up of 13 amino acids. CDR1 SQVTM and CDR2 ANQGSEA come from the germline V gene. The CDR3 sequence: CSVYGSFDNEQFF. The CDR3 bases are TGCAGCGTGTACGGGTCTTTCGACAATGAGCAGTTCTTC.

This clonotype was found many times. The genes are TRBV7-2 and TRBJ1-1; 8 nucleotides align to TRBD1. The CDR3 sequence is 17 residues long. The junction had 8 bases not matched to a gene; V was cut back by 1 base and J by 1 base. The germline CDR1 and CDR2 sequences are SGHTA and FQGNSA. The CDR3 DNA reads TGTGCCAGCAGCTTAGGAACCCTGGGACAGGCGAACACTGAAGCTTTCTTT. This sequence encodes CASSLGTLGQANTEAFF.

V gene TRBV7-8 combines with J gene TRBJ1-6; D uncertain. Trimming pared 4 bases from V and 10 bases from J, leaving 17 bases between. CDR1 SGHVS and CDR2 FQNEAQ come from the germline V gene. The CDR3 covers 15 residues. The CDR3 region is CASSSPLSPGSPLHF. CDR3 DNA sequence: TGTGCCAGCAGCTCCCCACTCTCCCCCGGATCACCCCTCCACTTT.

The sample holds many counts of this clonotype. V is TRBV20-1 and J is TRBJ1-2; D gene uncertain. This CDR3 has 13 amino acids. Trimming removed 6 bases from V and 4 bases from J, with 15 bases in between. The germline CDR1 and CDR2 sequences are DFQATT and SNEGSKA (reference sequence). The CDR3 loop is CSAEARESYGYTF. CDR3 bases: TGCAGTGCCGAAGCGAGAGAAAGCTATGGCTACACCTTC.

This clonotype was counted ten times or more. The chain combines TRBV27 with TRBJ1-1; 7 bases are shared with TRBD1. Looked up from germline, CDR1 is MNHEY and CDR2 is SMNVEV (reference sequence). V was pared by 6 bases and J by 3 bases, with 7 bases of the junction left unmatched. The CDR3 is made up of 14 amino acids. CDR3 sequence: CASREDRADTEAFF. DNA of the CDR3: TGTGCCAGCAGAGAAGACAGGGCGGACACTGAAGCTTTCTTT.

This clonotype came up many times. J is TRBJ1-1 and V is TRBV28, with D perhaps matching TRBD1 (6 bases). CDR3 length: 15 residues. Germline V gene sequence: CDR1 MDHEN, CDR2 SYDVKM. V shed 6 bases and J shed 0 bases, with 14 bases lying between them. Here the CDR3 reads CASSPRTVLNTEAFF. As DNA, the CDR3 is TGTGCCAGCAGCCCCAGGACAGTTCTGAACACTGAAGCTTTCTTT.

The rearrangement joins TRBV11-1 to TRBJ2-7; unclear D gene. Germline V gene lookup returns CDR1 SGHAT and CDR2 FQDESV (reference sequence). CDR3 length equals 16 residues. The ends were cut back, 5 bases at V and 2 bases at J, with 19 bases in the middle. CDR3 coding DNA: TGTGCCAGCAGCCCTAATAGCCGGACCCACCCCTACGAGCAGTACTTC. Its translation is CASSPNSRTHPYEQYF. Drawing the rest from reference TRBV11-1 and TRBJ2-7, the complete variable domain is EAEVAQSPRYKITEKSQAVAFWCDPISGHATLYWYRQILGQGPELLVQFQDESVVDDSQLPKDRFSAERLKGVDSTLKIQPAELGDSAMYLCASSPNSRTHPYEQYFGPGTRLTVT.

Ten or more counts support this clonotype. This CDR3 reads CASSLMGDTYEQYF. In DNA form, the CDR3 reads TGTGCCAGCAGTTTGATGGGGGATACCTACGAGCAGTACTTC. The V and J genes are TRBV12-3 or TRBV12-4 and TRBJ2-7; either TRBD1 or TRBD2 may fit D (5 bases each). This CDR3 has 14 amino acids. The germline V and J ends were trimmed by 3 bases and 2 bases, with 11 bases remaining between them.

This clonotype was observed at least ten times. The genes are TRBV7-9 and TRBJ2-5; TRBD1 or TRBD2 may be the D gene (5 bases each). The ends were cut back, 4 bases at V and 2 bases at J, with 8 bases in the middle. CDR3 length equals 13 residues. The V gene's germline CDR1 is SEHNR and CDR2 FQNEAQ (reference sequence). CDR3 nucleotide sequence: TGTGCCAGCAGCTGGGGGAATCAAGAGACCCAGTACTTC. Translation: CASSWGNQETQYF. Using reference TRBV7-9 and TRBJ2-5 for the parts outside the CDR3, the full variable domain is DTGVSQNPRHKITKRGQNVTFRCDPISEHNRLYWYRQTLGQGPEFLTYFQNEAQLEKSRLLSDRFSAERPKGSFSTLEIQRTEQGDSAMYLCASSWGNQETQYFGPGTRLLVL.

In this sample, this clonotype turned up a few times. One base away lies a much larger clone, so this may be a sequencing read error. This chain joins TRBV2 and TRBJ1-2; TRBD1 agrees at 8 bases. CDR1 and CDR2 (germline): SNHLY, FYNNEI. This CDR3 spans 14 amino acids. As DNA, the CDR3 is TGTGTCACCGGGAGACAGGGGACTAACTATGGCTACACCTTC. Encoded protein: CVTGRQGTNYGYTF.

This clonotype came up many times. This sequence joins TRBV24-1 and TRBJ2-5; 8 bases match TRBD1. The CDR3 has 15 residues. CDR1 KGHDR and CDR2 SFDVKD come from the germline V gene. Trimming took 9 bases from V and 1 from J; bases not matched to a gene: 9. The CDR3 DNA is TGTGCCACCGGACAGGGAATTTGGACCCAAGAGACCCAGTACTTC. Its protein is CATGQGIWTQETQYF.

This clonotype was counted between two and nine times. The genes are TRBV18 and TRBJ1-1; weak D call: TRBD1 (6 bases). The CDR3 runs to 14 residues. Germline CDR1 KGHSH, CDR2 LQKENI. The germline V and J ends were trimmed by 8 bases and 6 bases, with 19 bases remaining between them. Here the CDR3 DNA reads TGTGCCAGCCCGCGCTTGGGGGCCCAATCTGAAGCTTTCTTT. It yields the protein CASPRLGAQSEAFF.

This clonotype has ten or more counts. The chain recombines TRBV30 with TRBJ1-5, with D perhaps TRBD1 (6 bases). CDR3 size: 13 residues. Germline lookup yields CDR1 GTSNPN and CDR2 SVGIG (reference sequence). V was cut by 3 bases and J by 7 bases, with 13 bases left in between. CDR3 sequence: CAWRQGVRQPQHF. CDR3 DNA sequence: TGTGCCTGGAGACAGGGTGTCAGGCAGCCCCAGCATTTT.

This clonotype was seen more than once but under ten times. This chain links TRBV7-9 with TRBJ2-7, with D uncertain. CDR3 size: 15 residues. CDR1 is SEHNR and CDR2 is FQNEAQ in the germline V gene (reference sequence). Trimming removed 4 bases from V and 0 bases from J, with 13 bases in between. The CDR3 DNA sequence: TGTGCCAGCAGCTCCGTCCTGGGGAACTCCTACGAGCAGTACTTC. Its protein is CASSSVLGNSYEQYF.

This clonotype occurred many times. The J gene is TRBJ2-2, the V gene TRBV13; a weak D match, TRBD1 (5 bases). Trimming pared 3 bases from V and 6 bases from J, leaving 14 bases between. This CDR3 is 15 amino acids long. CDR1 and CDR2 from the germline V gene are PRHDT and FYEKMQ (reference sequence). The CDR3 nucleotides are TGTGCCAGCAGCTTCGGTCAGGGCTTCGCCGGGGAGCTGTTTTTT. Its protein product is CASSFGQGFAGELFF.

There are a few counts of this clonotype. CDR3 amino acids: CSARKEHNQETQYF. CDR3 nucleotides: TGCAGTGCTAGAAAAGAGCATAATCAAGAGACCCAGTACTTC. The gene calls are TRBV20-1 and TRBJ2-5; D gene ambiguous. Trimming removed 2 bases from V and 2 bases from J, with 12 bases in between. The length of the CDR3 is 14 residues. The germline V gene has CDR1 DFQATT and CDR2 SNEGSKA (reference sequence).

The genes are TRBV6-5 and TRBJ1-2; TRBD1 is a possible D gene (5 bases). The CDR3 runs to 15 residues. Germline values: CDR1 MNHEY, CDR2 SVGAGI. With 6 bases removed from V and 4 bases from J, the gap between germline ends came to 18 bases. The chain's CDR3 is CASRYPGGPGYGYTF. CDR3 nucleotide sequence: TGTGCCAGCAGGTACCCCGGGGGTCCAGGCTATGGCTACACCTTC.

V and J are TRBV28 and TRBJ2-7, with 8 bases aligning to TRBD1. The CDR3 is 15 amino acids. Germline CDR1 reads MDHEN; CDR2 reads SYDVKM. J lost 1 base, V lost 3 bases, and 5 bases had no gene match. The DNA of the CDR3 is TGTGCCAGCAGTTTCCGTACAGGGGGATCCTACGAGCAGTACTTC. Protein: CASSFRTGGSYEQYF. The full variable domain, rest sourced from reference TRBV28 and TRBJ2-7, is DVKVTQSSRYLVKRTGEKVFLECVQDMDHENMFWYRQDPGLGLRLIYFSYDVKMKEKGDIPEGYSVSREKKERFSLILESASTNQTSMYLCASSFRTGGSYEQYFGPGTRLTVT.